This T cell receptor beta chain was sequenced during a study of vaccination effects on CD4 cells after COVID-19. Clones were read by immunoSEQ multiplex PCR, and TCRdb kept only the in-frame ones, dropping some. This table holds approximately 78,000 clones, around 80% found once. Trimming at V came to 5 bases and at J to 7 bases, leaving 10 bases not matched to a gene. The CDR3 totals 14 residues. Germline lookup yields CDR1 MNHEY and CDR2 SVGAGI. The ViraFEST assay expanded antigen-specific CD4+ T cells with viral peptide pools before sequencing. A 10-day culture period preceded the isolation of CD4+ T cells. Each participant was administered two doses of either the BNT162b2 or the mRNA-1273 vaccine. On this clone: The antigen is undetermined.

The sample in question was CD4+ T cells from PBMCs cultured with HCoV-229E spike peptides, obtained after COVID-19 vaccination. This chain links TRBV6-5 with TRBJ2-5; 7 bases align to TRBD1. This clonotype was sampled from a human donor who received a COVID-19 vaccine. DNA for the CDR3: TGTGCCAGCAGTACCCCAGGGGGTGGGGTGACCCAGTACTTC. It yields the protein CASSTPGGGVTQYF.